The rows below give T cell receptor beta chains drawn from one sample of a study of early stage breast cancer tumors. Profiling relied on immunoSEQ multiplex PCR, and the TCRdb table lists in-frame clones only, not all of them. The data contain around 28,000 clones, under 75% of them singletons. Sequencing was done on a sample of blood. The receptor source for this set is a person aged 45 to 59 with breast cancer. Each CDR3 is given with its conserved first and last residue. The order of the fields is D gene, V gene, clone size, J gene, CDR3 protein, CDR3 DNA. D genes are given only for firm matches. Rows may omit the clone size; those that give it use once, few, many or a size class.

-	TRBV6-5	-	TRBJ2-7	CASSRTGAYEQYF	TGTGCCAGCAGCCGGACCGGAGCCTACGAGCAGTACTTC
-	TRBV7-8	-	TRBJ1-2	CASSPRMGWSNYGYTF	TGTGCCAGCAGCCCCCGGATGGGATGGAGTAACTATGGCTACACCTTC
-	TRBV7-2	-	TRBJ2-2	CASSLEGGAYTGELFF	TGTGCCAGCAGCTTAGAAGGAGGGGCCTACACCGGGGAGCTGTTTTTT
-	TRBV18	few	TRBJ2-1	CASSPNTYNEQFF	TGTGCCAGCTCACCGAACACCTACAATGAGCAGTTCTTC
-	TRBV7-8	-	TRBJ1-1	CASSSDDRQNTEAFF	TGTGCCAGCAGCTCGGACGACAGACAGAACACTGAAGCTTTCTTT
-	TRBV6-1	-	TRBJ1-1	CASRSKGNTEAFF	TGTGCCAGCAGGTCCAAGGGGAACACTGAAGCTTTCTTT
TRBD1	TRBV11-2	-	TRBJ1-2	CASSPDRGRGYTF	TGTGCCAGCAGTCCAGACAGGGGTCGCGGCTACACCTTC
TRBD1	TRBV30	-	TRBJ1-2	CAWSAGTAYGYTF	TGTGCCTGGAGTGCCGGGACAGCGTATGGCTACACCTTC
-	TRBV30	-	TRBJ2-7	CAWSVKGVGRYEQYF	TGTGCCTGGAGTGTAAAAGGAGTTGGGCGCTACGAGCAGTACTTC
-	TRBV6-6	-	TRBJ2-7	CASSSMGSYEQYF	TGTGCCAGCAGCTCAATGGGGTCCTACGAGCAGTACTTC
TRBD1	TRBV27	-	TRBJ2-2	CASSYRVTLTGGDTGELFF	TGTGCCAGCAGTTACCGAGTAACGTTGACAGGGGGTGACACCGGGGAGCTGTTTTTT
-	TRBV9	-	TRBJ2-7	CASSVALLPHEQYF	TGTGCCAGCAGCGTAGCACTCCTCCCCCACGAGCAGTACTTC
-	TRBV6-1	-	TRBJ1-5	CASSEGSWGQPQHF	TGTGCCAGCAGTGAAGGGTCCTGGGGCCAGCCCCAGCATTTT
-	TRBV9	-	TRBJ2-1	CASSVSDFNEQFF	TGTGCCAGCAGCGTATCTGACTTCAATGAGCAGTTCTTC
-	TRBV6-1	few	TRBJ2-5	CASTRTSGTQYF	TGTGCCAGCACCCGGACCTCGGGGACCCAGTACTTC
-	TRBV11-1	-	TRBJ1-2	CASSFPQGGGYTF	TGTGCCAGCAGCTTCCCCCAAGGGGGGGGCTACACCTTC
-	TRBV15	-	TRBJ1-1	CATSRGALNTEAFF	TGTGCCACCAGCAGGGGGGCCTTGAACACTGAAGCTTTCTTT
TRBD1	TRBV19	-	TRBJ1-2	CASSLGQLYGYTF	TGTGCCAGTAGTTTGGGACAGCTTTATGGCTACACCTTC
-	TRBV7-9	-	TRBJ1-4	CASSPLKRSNEKLFF	TGTGCCAGCAGCCCTCTCAAACGGTCTAATGAAAAACTGTTTTTT
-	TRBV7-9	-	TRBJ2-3	CASSLRTTADTQYF	TGTGCCAGCAGCCTACGGACTACCGCGGATACGCAGTATTTT
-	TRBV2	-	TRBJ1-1	CASSGGRYTEAFF	TGTGCCAGCAGTGGAGGCAGGTACACTGAAGCTTTCTTT
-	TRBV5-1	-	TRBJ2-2	CASSSRGTAGELFF	TGCGCCAGCAGCTCCCGCGGGACGGCCGGGGAGCTGTTTTTT
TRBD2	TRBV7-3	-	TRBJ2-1	CASSLNGGVGNEQFF	TGTGCCAGCAGCTTAAATGGGGGGGTAGGCAATGAGCAGTTCTTC
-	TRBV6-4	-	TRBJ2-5	CASSAGAYETQYF	TGTGCCAGCAGTGCAGGGGCGTATGAGACCCAGTACTTC
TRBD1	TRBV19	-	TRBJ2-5	CASTGTGFTATQYF	TGTGCCAGTACCGGGACAGGGTTTACCGCGACCCAGTACTTC
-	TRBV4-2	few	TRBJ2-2	CASSQPEISGTGELFF	TGTGCCAGCAGCCAACCTGAAATTAGCGGTACCGGGGAGCTGTTTTTT
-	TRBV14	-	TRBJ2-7	CASSQGARRYEQYF	TGTGCCAGCAGCCAAGGGGCCAGGAGATACGAGCAGTACTTC
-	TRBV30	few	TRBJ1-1	CAWSVQGNTEAFF	TGTGCCTGGAGTGTACAAGGGAACACTGAAGCTTTCTTT
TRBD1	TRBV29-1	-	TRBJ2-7	CSVRTGGGYEQYF	TGCAGCGTCCGGACAGGGGGCGGGTACGAGCAGTACTTC
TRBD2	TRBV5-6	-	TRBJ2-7	CASSLWTSAYEQYF	TGTGCCAGCAGCTTGTGGACTAGCGCCTACGAGCAGTACTTC
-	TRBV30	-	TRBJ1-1	CAWGTGLGTEAFF	TGTGCCTGGGGAACAGGGTTGGGCACTGAAGCTTTCTTT
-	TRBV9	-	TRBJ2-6	CASSVYAGANVLTF	TGTGCCAGCAGCGTCTACGCTGGGGCCAACGTCCTGACTTTC
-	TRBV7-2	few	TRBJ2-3	CASSLGWSTDTQYF	TGTGCCAGCAGCTTAGGCTGGAGCACAGATACGCAGTATTTT
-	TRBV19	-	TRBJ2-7	CASSSVVGAEQYF	TGTGCCAGTAGTTCAGTAGTGGGGGCCGAGCAGTACTTC
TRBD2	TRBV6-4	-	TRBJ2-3	CASSDLAGGTDTQYF	TGTGCCAGCAGTGATCTAGCGGGAGGTACAGATACGCAGTATTTT
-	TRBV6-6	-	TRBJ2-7	CASSAGTQDEQYF	TGTGCCAGCAGTGCCGGGACCCAAGACGAGCAGTACTTC
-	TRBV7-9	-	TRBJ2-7	CASSPWGESAYEQYF	TGTGCCAGCAGCCCCTGGGGGGAGTCGGCCTACGAGCAGTACTTC
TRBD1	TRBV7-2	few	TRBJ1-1	CASSGRQGARTEAFF	TGTGCCAGCAGCGGGAGACAGGGGGCGCGGACTGAAGCTTTCTTT
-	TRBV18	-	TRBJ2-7	CASSPRAGGAYEQYF	TGTGCCAGCTCACCGAGGGCAGGAGGCGCCTACGAGCAGTACTTC
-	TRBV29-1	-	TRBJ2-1	CSVEGLGLARNEQFF	TGCAGCGTTGAGGGTCTTGGGCTAGCCCGGAATGAGCAGTTCTTC
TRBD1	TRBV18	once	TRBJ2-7	CASSPQGQGANYEQYF	TGTGCCAGCTCACCACAAGGACAGGGGGCGAACTACGAGCAGTACTTC
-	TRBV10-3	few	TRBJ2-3	CAISESGPIMGTQYF	TGTGCCATCAGTGAGTCAGGGCCCATAATGGGAACGCAGTATTTT
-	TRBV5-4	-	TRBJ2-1	CASSPSTGQGGFEQFF	TGTGCCAGCAGCCCTAGCACAGGGCAGGGCGGATTTGAGCAGTTCTTC
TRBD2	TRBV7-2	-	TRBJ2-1	CASGGRAGGYGGNEQFF	TGTGCCAGCGGCGGAAGAGCGGGAGGGTATGGTGGCAATGAGCAGTTCTTC
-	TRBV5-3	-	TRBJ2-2	CARSPPEAGHPLGGELFF	TGTGCCAGAAGCCCACCGGAGGCGGGACACCCTTTGGGCGGGGAGCTGTTTTTT